The T cell receptor beta chain described here comes from a study of cytomegalovirus exposure and HLA in healthy donors. In regard to this clone: Its antigen is unidentified.

The study's findings and limits: Analyzed later, association rates of TCRs varied across HLA loci, with DRB1 most and HLA-C fewest. The authors later linked a missense DCLRE1C variant to TCR beta V- and J-gene trimming.

The PCR contained 60 Vbeta and 13 Jbeta primers. Clones were read by immunoSEQ multiplex PCR, and TCRdb kept only the in-frame ones, dropping some. Counted here are roughly 110,000 clones, around 77% occurring once; the ten biggest clones make up 5.4%. The sequence was obtained from a woman aged 25 to 39 in good health and CMV-seropositive. Source material: PBMCs.

The CDR3 coding sequence is TGTGCCAGCAGGTACGACAGGGGAGGTCAGCCCCAGCATTTT. Protein product: CASRYDRGGQPQHF. This chain connects TRBV6-1 to TRBJ1-5; TRBD1 agrees at 8 bases. The CDR3 extends over 14 amino acids. Germline V gives CDR1 MNHNS, CDR2 SASEGT. V was clipped by 6 bases and J by 6 bases; unmatched bases: 7.